The present T cell receptor beta chain was sequenced within a study of cytomegalovirus exposure and HLA in healthy donors. Points from the study as a whole: Accurate HLA-A and HLA-B prediction from TCR beta sequences was reported for most subjects. It was only CMV serostatus that was available as immune exposure information.

Note on this clone: Its cognate antigen is unknown.

The germline gives CDR1 SGHRS, CDR2 YFSETQ. CDR3 length: 14 amino acids. Trimming took off 3 bases at V and 8 bases at J, with 12 bases between the two ends. PCR primers comprised 60 Vbeta and 13 Jbeta primers. Sequencing was performed with immunoSEQ multiplex PCR; in TCRdb, only in-frame clones are kept and a portion is missing. The table includes 150,000 or so clones, around 82% detected once. Regarding donors, all were healthy bone marrow donors. This TCR came from a male donor in good health and CMV-seronegative. The chain uses TRBV5-1 and TRBJ1-6; D ambiguous. Sequencing input: PBMCs. The CDR3 protein is CASSYTGVDSPLHF. The CDR3 coding sequence is TGCGCCAGCAGCTACACCGGGGTCGATTCACCCCTCCACTTT.